A single count supports the clone carrying this T cell receptor beta chain. V was clipped by 4 bases and J by 3 bases; unmatched bases: 5. The CDR3 has 14 residues. Germline values: CDR1 SGHRS, CDR2 YFSETQ. The sample is drawn from a study of blood T cell repertoires in COVID-19. As for the study in general: Both acute and convalescent COVID-19 samples were obtained from the United States, Italy and Spain. Sources were T cells, B-cell-depleted T cells, or PBMCs; the material itself was cDNA or gDNA.

Repertoires were generated with immunoSEQ multiplex PCR, while TCRdb's copy carries only in-frame clones and drops some. The sample holds about 200,000 clones; roughly nine tenths are singletons and the top ten take 0.75% to 0.95%. This receptor was identified in a woman aged 65 to 85 with acute or convalescent COVID-19. The V gene is TRBV5-1, the J gene TRBJ2-7, with TRBD1 matching 9 bases. Sequences were obtained from peripheral blood. CDR3 protein: CASSITGGSYEQYF. DNA for the CDR3: TGCGCCAGCAGCATTACAGGGGGCAGCTACGAGCAGTACTTC.